Only one count was recorded for the clone carrying this T cell receptor beta chain. Its antigen remains unidentified. The sample comes from a study of T cell responses to AZD1222 COVID-19 vaccine. Overall study context: Second-dose intervals near 4 or 12 weeks were combined.

Findings of the study overall: The sample set comprised mostly white British donors with more females, and clonal diversity was possibly underestimated.

TCRdb's copy holds only in-frame clones and misses some; the assay was immunoSEQ multiplex PCR. The sample holds fewer than 110,000 clones, 75% to 90% seen once. Germline V lookup: CDR1 LNHDA, CDR2 SQIVND (reference sequence). The CDR3 has 13 amino acids. Deletions cut 3 bases from V and 7 bases from J, with 10 bases between. J is TRBJ1-5 and V is TRBV19, with a weak D call TRBD1 (6 bases). This material consisted of peripheral blood, taken on day 0 of AZD1222 vaccination. The sequence derives from an adult in good health. CDR3 amino acids: CASSMGGGQPQHF. In DNA, the CDR3 is TGTGCCAGTAGTATGGGGGGCGGGCAGCCCCAGCATTTT. Filled out from reference TRBV19 and TRBJ1-5, the complete variable domain reads DGGITQSPKYLFRKEGQNVTLSCEQNLNHDAMYWYRQDPGQGLRLIYYSQIVNDFQKGDIAEGYSVSREKKESFPLTVTSAQKNPTAFYLCASSMGGGQPQHFGDGTRLSIL.